Shown below are 18 T cell receptor beta chains from a single sample sequenced in a study of human T cells and chemical hapten exposure. TCRdb reprocessed the RACE reads via MiXCR and lists one record per CDR3 protein. The profile shows some 170,000 distinct CDR3 sequences, approximately 20% of them singletons. Time point: patch test 1, 2 weeks after DPC sensitization. The treatment is: therapeutic diphenylcyclopropenone sensitization with weekly scalp DPC. Specimen: whole blood, collected in connection with sensitization to the hapten diphenylcyclopropenone (DPC). Receptor source: a woman between 45 and 60 years old with alopecia areata. Some clones in this sample may be carry-over from other donors' samples.

There are a few counts of this clonotype. This chain joins TRBV10-3 and TRBJ2-7, with 11 bases matching TRBD2. CDR1 and CDR2 (germline): ENHRY, SYGVKD. The J segment lost 6 bases and the V segment lost 0 bases, leaving 7 bases of the junction unmatched. The length of the CDR3 is 16 residues. The CDR3 sequence: CAISESYLAGGSEQYF. The CDR3 DNA reads TGTGCCATCAGTGAGTCGTATCTAGCGGGAGGAAGCGAGCAGTACTTC.

The V and J genes are TRBV27 and TRBJ2-2; 8 nucleotides align to TRBD1. Germline CDR1 reads MNHEY; CDR2 reads SMNVEV (reference sequence). The CDR3 consists of 14 residues. V shed 6 bases, J shed 5 bases, and the junction held 5 bases outside the gene matches. CDR3 amino acids: CASSHRTGTGELFF. The DNA for the CDR3 is TGTGCCAGCAGCCACCGGACAGGGACCGGGGAGCTGTTTTTT.

There are many counts of this clonotype. This rearrangement joins TRBV7-2 to TRBJ2-5; no clear D gene. V was cut by 3 bases and J by 1 base, with 9 bases left in between. The CDR3 is 14 residues long. Germline V gene sequence: CDR1 SGHTA, CDR2 FQGNSA. As DNA, the CDR3 is TGTGCCAGCAGCTTGGGCGGCTTCCAAGAGACCCAGTACTTC. Translation: CASSLGGFQETQYF.

This clonotype was counted a few times. The V gene is TRBV6-5, the J gene TRBJ1-4, with 9 bases lining up with TRBD1. The CDR3 loop spans 16 amino acids. CDR1 is MNHEY and CDR2 is SVGAGI in the germline V gene. J gave up 8 bases and V 6 bases, and 13 bases lay outside the gene matches. CDR3 nucleotides: TGTGCCAGCAGACTTCGAACAGGGGGCCTGGGGGAAAAACTGTTTTTT. Translated: CASRLRTGGLGEKLFF.

This chain uses TRBV7-2 with TRBJ2-7; D might be TRBD1 (6 bases). Trimming left V 5 bases short and J 2 bases short, with 13 bases between. The CDR3 is 14 amino acids. CDR1 is SGHTA and CDR2 is FQGNSA in the germline V gene. The CDR3 coding sequence is TGTGCCAGCAGCCTCACAGGGTACCCCTACGAGCAGTACTTC. It encodes CASSLTGYPYEQYF.

This clonotype was detected only a few times. The chain has TRBV6-6 and TRBJ1-1; maybe TRBD1 (6 bases). V was trimmed by 2 bases and J by 0 bases, leaving 10 bases between them. The CDR3 extends over 15 amino acids. Germline CDR1 MNHNY, CDR2 SVGAGI (reference sequence). The CDR3 protein is CASSYEGHLNTEAFF. In DNA form, the CDR3 reads TGTGCCAGCAGTTACGAGGGACACTTGAACACTGAAGCTTTCTTT.

The chain carries TRBV11-2 and TRBJ1-1; D is perhaps TRBD1 (6 bases). Trimming removed 5 bases at V and 4 bases at J, with 26 bases between. CDR1 is SGHAT and CDR2 is FQNNGV in the germline V gene. The CDR3 consists of 18 residues. In DNA, the CDR3 is TGTGCCAGCAGCGGAGAAACAGGGTTTTATCTTGTTGGCACTGAAGCTTTCTTT. Residues: CASSGETGFYLVGTEAFF.

The J gene is TRBJ1-5, the V gene TRBV20-1; D is undetermined. The CDR3 is made up of 12 amino acids. Germline loops: CDR1 DFQATT, CDR2 SNEGSKA (reference sequence). With 6 bases removed from V and 2 bases from J, the gap between germline ends came to 8 bases. CDR3 protein: CSAQPGNQPQHF. The CDR3 nucleotides are TGCAGTGCACAGCCGGGCAATCAGCCCCAGCATTTT.

This chain uses TRBV5-1 with TRBJ1-5, with a tentative D call TRBD1 (5 bases). CDR3 length: 13 residues. Germline CDR1 is SGHRS and CDR2 is YFSETQ. V lost 8 bases, J lost 3 bases, and 12 bases lay in between. The CDR3 spells CARGPRDNQPQHF. CDR3 bases: TGCGCCAGGGGACCCAGGGACAATCAGCCCCAGCATTTT.

This clonotype was found a few times. This chain connects TRBV20-1 to TRBJ1-2; possible D gene TRBD1, 6 bases. The V gene's germline CDR1 is DFQATT and CDR2 SNEGSKA (reference sequence). Deletions cut 0 bases from V and 4 bases from J, with 15 bases between. The CDR3 length is 15 residues. CDR3 sequence: CSAREAGRGGYGYTF. DNA for the CDR3: TGCAGTGCTAGAGAGGCGGGCAGGGGAGGCTATGGCTACACCTTC.

This chain connects TRBV20-1 to TRBJ2-5; 8 bases fit TRBD2. The CDR3 is 15 amino acids. In germline, CDR1 is DFQATT, CDR2 SNEGSKA (reference sequence). After removal of 1 base from V and 5 bases from J, the junction contained 9 bases not matched to a gene. The CDR3: CSARAPGTRSETQYF. CDR3 sequence (DNA): TGCAGTGCTAGAGCCCCCGGGACTAGATCTGAGACCCAGTACTTC.

The V and J genes are TRBV7-8 and TRBJ1-3; D not resolved. V dropped 5 bases and J dropped 4 bases, with 15 bases sitting between them. The germline V gene has CDR1 SGHVS and CDR2 FQNEAQ. The CDR3 totals 15 residues. The DNA for the CDR3 is TGTGCCAGCAGCCCCCAGTTGGGAGCGGGAAACACCATATATTTT. It specifies CASSPQLGAGNTIYF.

The V gene is TRBV5-1, the J gene TRBJ1-2; 8 bases fit TRBD1. CDR3 length: 15 amino acids. Per germline, CDR1 SGHRS and CDR2 YFSETQ. J gave up 2 bases and V 0 bases, and 3 bases lay outside the gene matches. This CDR3 is CASSLGTGQNYGYTF. The CDR3 DNA reads as TGCGCCAGCAGCTTGGGGACAGGGCAAAACTATGGCTACACCTTC.

This clonotype showed up just a few times. This rearrangement joins TRBV19 to TRBJ2-7; 7 bases are shared with TRBD1. The germline V gene has CDR1 LNHDA and CDR2 SQIVND (reference sequence). Losses at the gene ends were 4 bases for V and 7 bases for J; bases not matched to a gene: 16. CDR3 length: 16 residues. CDR3 sequence: CASSTISVEGAGEQYF. CDR3 in DNA: TGTGCCAGTAGTACGATTTCGGTTGAGGGGGCTGGAGAGCAGTACTTC.

This chain links TRBV10-3 with TRBJ1-5, with a tentative D call TRBD1 (5 bases). V was shortened by 0 bases and J by 1 base, with 10 bases between the two germline ends. The CDR3 loop spans 16 amino acids. Germline V CDR1 and CDR2: ENHRY, SYGVKD. This CDR3 is CAISESGGRSNQPQHF. The CDR3 nucleotides are TGTGCCATCAGTGAGTCCGGGGGTCGGAGCAATCAGCCCCAGCATTTT.

V usage is TRBV30 and J usage is TRBJ1-2; maybe TRBD1 (5 bases). V lost 2 bases, J lost 8 bases, and 18 bases lay in between. The CDR3 spans 14 residues. CDR1 GTSNPN and CDR2 SVGIG come from the germline V gene (reference sequence). In DNA form, the CDR3 reads TGTGCCTGGAGTTTACTCCCGGGGCTAGGAGGCTACACCTTC. Its translation is CAWSLLPGLGGYTF.

This sequence joins TRBV7-9 and TRBJ2-3; D might be TRBD2 (6 bases). This CDR3 has 15 amino acids. Germline lookup yields CDR1 SEHNR and CDR2 FQNEAQ (reference sequence). V lost 7 bases, J lost 1 base, and 15 bases lay in between. The CDR3 protein is CASNPLAGRTDTQYF. The DNA for the CDR3 is TGTGCCAGCAACCCTCTGGCGGGACGCACAGATACGCAGTATTTT.

The chain employs TRBV3-1 and TRBJ2-2, with D unclear. The V end lost 2 bases, the J end lost 0 bases, and 7 bases lay between the germline ends. The CDR3 spans 15 residues. Per the germline V gene, CDR1 is LGHDT and CDR2 is YNNKEL (reference sequence). The CDR3 DNA sequence: TGTGCCAGCAGCCAACTACCCTCGAACACCGGGGAGCTGTTTTTT. It translates to CASSQLPSNTGELFF.